The 18 T cell receptor beta chains reported below all come from one sample, sequenced in a study of cytomegalovirus exposure and HLA in healthy donors. Vbeta (60) and Jbeta (13) primers were used in the PCR. Only in-frame clones appear in the TCRdb table, and some are missing; sequencing was by immunoSEQ multiplex PCR. Of about 90,000 clones listed, approximately 64% were seen once; the top ten hold 20% to 25%. The sample was PBMCs. Source of these receptors: a woman in her forties or fifties in good health and CMV-seropositive.

The genes are TRBV5-1 and TRBJ2-5; D unresolved. This CDR3 has 14 amino acids. V was clipped by 4 bases and J by 1 base, with 11 bases between them. The germline gives CDR1 SGHRS, CDR2 YFSETQ. The CDR3 is CASSLLTPQETQYF. In DNA form, the CDR3 reads TGCGCCAGCAGCCTCCTGACACCCCAAGAGACCCAGTACTTC.

The rearrangement joins TRBV19 to TRBJ1-5; 10 bases match TRBD1. The germline CDR1 and CDR2 sequences are LNHDA and SQIVND (reference sequence). Unmatched junction bases numbered 4, after V lost 4 bases and J lost 1 base. The CDR3 extends over 16 amino acids. CDR3 protein: CASSTPDRGSNQPQHF. The CDR3 nucleotides are TGTGCCAGTAGTACCCCGGACAGGGGGAGCAATCAGCCCCAGCATTTT.

The V and J genes are TRBV6-5 and TRBJ2-5; D perhaps matches TRBD1 (6 bases). The V and J ends lost 4 bases and 2 bases respectively, with 14 bases between them. The CDR3 loop spans 15 amino acids. Germline V gives CDR1 MNHEY, CDR2 SVGAGI. CDR3 DNA sequence: TGTGCCAGCAGTTTACTGTGGGGGCCTCAAGAGACCCAGTACTTC. Amino acids: CASSLLWGPQETQYF.

This clone was counted only a few times. Here the CDR3 reads CASGGARDTQYF. The CDR3 nucleotides read TGTGCCAGCGGGGGGGCCAGAGATACGCAGTATTTT. J is TRBJ2-3 and V is TRBV19; 8 positions agree with TRBD2. The junction had 4 bases not matched to a gene; V was cut back by 9 bases and J by 5 bases. Germline V lookup: CDR1 LNHDA, CDR2 SQIVND (reference sequence). The CDR3 has 12 residues.

This chain joins TRBV11-1 and TRBJ2-1; possible D gene TRBD1, 6 bases. Germline CDR1 SGHAT, CDR2 FQDESV (reference sequence). Trimming stripped 5 bases from V and 5 bases from J, with 10 bases between. The CDR3 extends over 13 amino acids. This CDR3 is CASSQGFDNEQFF. The CDR3 coding sequence is TGTGCCAGCAGCCAGGGGTTCGACAATGAGCAGTTCTTC.

The chain couples TRBV5-1 to TRBJ2-7; 9 bases fit TRBD1. CDR1 SGHRS and CDR2 YFSETQ come from the germline V gene. This CDR3 contains 15 residues. J lost 2 bases, V lost 4 bases, and 7 bases had no gene match. CDR3 sequence: CASSRGTGSTYEQYF. The CDR3 region has the DNA TGCGCCAGCAGCCGTGGGACAGGGTCCACCTACGAGCAGTACTTC.

The table lists this clone with a few counts. The V and J genes are TRBV7-9 and TRBJ1-2, with 7 bases that match TRBD1. The CDR3 has 14 residues. Trimming removed 4 bases from V and 3 bases from J; junction bases left unmatched: 5. Germline-derived CDR1 and CDR2 are SEHNR and FQNEAQ (reference sequence). CDR3 in DNA: TGTGCCAGCAGCTATATTGACAGGGACTATGGCTACACCTTC. Translated: CASSYIDRDYGYTF.

This clone was seen only a few times. This sequence joins TRBV2 and TRBJ1-2; D unresolved. Germline V CDR1 and CDR2: SNHLY, FYNNEI. CDR3 length: 13 amino acids. The V and J ends lost 1 base and 6 bases respectively, with 9 bases between them. In DNA form, the CDR3 reads TGTGCCAGCAGTGAAGGAGGGATTCATGGCTACACCTTC. It specifies CASSEGGIHGYTF.

This chain uses TRBV7-8 with TRBJ2-7; 7 positions agree with TRBD1. Losses at the gene ends were 4 bases for V and 5 bases for J; bases not matched to a gene: 8. Germline CDR1 SGHVS, CDR2 FQNEAQ. The CDR3 covers 14 residues. The CDR3 region is CASSSRQGSHEQYF. In DNA, the CDR3 is TGTGCCAGCAGCTCGAGACAGGGCAGCCACGAGCAGTACTTC. Based on the CDR3 plus reference TRBV7-8 and TRBJ2-7, the full variable domain is GAGVSQSPRYKVAKRGQDVALRCDPISGHVSLFWYQQALGQGPEFLTYFQNEAQLDKSGLPSDRFFAERPEGSVSTLKIQRTQQEDSAVYLCASSSRQGSHEQYFGPGTRLTVT.

The chain employs TRBV19 and TRBJ1-5; D is perhaps TRBD1 (6 bases). The CDR3 extends over 15 amino acids. The germline gives CDR1 LNHDA, CDR2 SQIVND (reference sequence). The V and J ends lost 5 bases and 0 bases respectively, with 11 bases between them. This CDR3 reads CASSATGYSNQPQHF. The CDR3 DNA sequence: TGTGCCAGTAGTGCAACAGGGTATAGCAATCAGCCCCAGCATTTT.

The chain employs TRBV27 and TRBJ2-5, with TRBD1 matching over 9 bases. V lost 4 bases, J lost 5 bases, and 8 bases stayed unmatched. The CDR3 loop spans 15 amino acids. Germline V lookup: CDR1 MNHEY, CDR2 SMNVEV (reference sequence). The CDR3 is CASSYTGGRGETQYF. The CDR3 nucleotides are TGTGCCAGCAGTTACACAGGGGGCCGGGGGGAGACCCAGTACTTC.

The chain is built from TRBV7-2 and TRBJ1-2; D may be TRBD1 (5 bases). The CDR3 covers 15 residues. Germline CDR1 reads SGHTA; CDR2 reads FQGNSA. Trimming removed 5 bases from V and 8 bases from J, with 21 bases in between. DNA for the CDR3: TGTGCCAGCAGCCCCGACGGAACCTACGGGGGGGGCTACACCTTC. As protein: CASSPDGTYGGGYTF.

This clone was recorded only once. The chain employs TRBV5-4 and TRBJ1-1; possibly TRBD1 for D (6 bases). Trimming stripped 3 bases from V and 3 bases from J, with 9 bases between. The CDR3 length is 13 residues. Germline loops: CDR1 SGHNT, CDR2 YYREEE (reference sequence). CDR3 sequence reads: CASSSSGDTEAFF. CDR3 bases: TGTGCCAGCAGCTCGTCAGGGGACACTGAAGCTTTCTTT.

Note on this clone: Compared with germline, one end of the junction differs, possibly owing to a read error. In the same sample, other DNA sequences code for this CDR3. This chain uses TRBV9 with TRBJ1-6; D not resolved. Germline CDR1 is SGDLS and CDR2 is YYNGEE. The length of the CDR3 is 13 residues. CDR3 in DNA: TGTGCCAGTAGCGCCGCGGGTGGGTCACCCCTCCACTTT. Protein: CASSAAGGSPLHF. The full variable domain, completed using reference TRBV9 and TRBJ1-6, is DSGVTQTPKHLITATGQRVTLRCSPRSGDLSVYWYQQSLDQGLQFLIQYYNGEERAKGNILERFSAQQFPDLHSELNLSSLELGDSALYFCASSAAGGSPLHFGNGTRLTVT.

The CDR3 protein is CASSLMPTQGARTEAFF. The CDR3 DNA follows: TGCGCCAGCAGCTTGATGCCTACACAGGGGGCTCGAACTGAAGCTTTCTTT. The chain links TRBV5-1 to TRBJ1-1, with 9 bases matching TRBD1. CDR3 size: 17 residues. Looked up from germline, CDR1 is SGHRS and CDR2 is YFSETQ. With V trimmed by 1 base and J by 5 bases, 12 bases remained unmatched.

CDR3 sequence: CASSERGTEDNEQFF. CDR3 DNA sequence: TGTGCCAGCAGTGAGAGAGGGACAGAAGACAATGAGCAGTTCTTC. The rearrangement uses TRBV2 and TRBJ2-1; TRBD1 matches 7 bases. Germline assignment: CDR1 SNHLY and CDR2 FYNNEI. The CDR3 sequence is 15 residues long. Trimming cost V 3 bases and J 5 bases; bases outside gene matches: 7.

The V and J genes are TRBV11-2 and TRBJ2-3; D remains unclear. The V gene's germline CDR1 is SGHAT and CDR2 FQNNGV. The CDR3 has 11 amino acids. The V end was cut by 7 bases, the J end by 12 bases, with 14 bases between. CDR3 sequence (DNA): TGTGCCAGCACTCCGGTTGGAGAACAGTATTTT. This gives the protein CASTPVGEQYF.

This sequence joins TRBV6-1 and TRBJ2-2; the match to TRBD1 covers 7 bases. Unmatched junction bases numbered 9, after V lost 8 bases and J lost 3 bases. The CDR3 consists of 15 residues. Germline CDR1 and CDR2: MNHNS and SASEGT. As DNA, the CDR3 is TGTGCCAGCCTGCCGGGACAGAGTTACACCGGGGAGCTGTTTTTT. This encodes CASLPGQSYTGELFF.